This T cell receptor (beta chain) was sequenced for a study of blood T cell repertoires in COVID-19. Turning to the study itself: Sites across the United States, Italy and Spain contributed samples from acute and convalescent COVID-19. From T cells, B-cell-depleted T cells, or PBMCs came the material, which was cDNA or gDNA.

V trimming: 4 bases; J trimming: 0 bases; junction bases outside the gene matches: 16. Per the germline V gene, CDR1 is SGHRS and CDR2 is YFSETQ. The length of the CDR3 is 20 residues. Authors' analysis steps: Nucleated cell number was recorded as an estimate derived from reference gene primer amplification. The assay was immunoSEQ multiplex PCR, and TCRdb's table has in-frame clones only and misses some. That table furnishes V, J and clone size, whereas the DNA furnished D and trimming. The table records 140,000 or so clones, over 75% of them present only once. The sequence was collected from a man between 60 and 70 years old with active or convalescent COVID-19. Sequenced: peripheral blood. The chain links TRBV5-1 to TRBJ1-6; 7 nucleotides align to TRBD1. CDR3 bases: TGCGCCAGCAGCCTGAACCCGGTGGCAGGGGGTGGCTCCTATAATTCACCCCTCCACTTT. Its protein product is CASSLNPVAGGGSYNSPLHF.